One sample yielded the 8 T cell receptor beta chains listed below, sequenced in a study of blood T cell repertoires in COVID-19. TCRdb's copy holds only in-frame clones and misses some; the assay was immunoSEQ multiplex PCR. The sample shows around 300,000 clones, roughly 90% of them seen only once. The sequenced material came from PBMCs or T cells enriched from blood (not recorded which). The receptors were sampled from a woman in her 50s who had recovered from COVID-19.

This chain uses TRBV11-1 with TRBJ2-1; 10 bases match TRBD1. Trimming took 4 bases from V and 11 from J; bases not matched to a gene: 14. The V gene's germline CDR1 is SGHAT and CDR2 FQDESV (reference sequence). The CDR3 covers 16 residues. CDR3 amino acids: CASSSAGTGVAYKQFF. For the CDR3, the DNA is TGTGCCAGCAGCTCGGCCGGGACAGGGGTGGCCTATAAGCAGTTCTTC.

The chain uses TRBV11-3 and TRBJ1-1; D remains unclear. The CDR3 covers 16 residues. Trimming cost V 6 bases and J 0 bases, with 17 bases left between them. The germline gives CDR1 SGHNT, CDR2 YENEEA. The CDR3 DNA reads TGTGCCAGCAGAGAAGGGCGGGTCCTTATGAACACTGAAGCTTTCTTT. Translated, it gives CASREGRVLMNTEAFF. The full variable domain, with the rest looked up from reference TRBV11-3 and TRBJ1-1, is EAGVVQSPRYKIIEKKQPVAFWCNPISGHNTLYWYLQNLGQGPELLIRYENEEAVDDSQLPKDRFSAERLKGVDSTLKIQPAELGDSAVYLCASREGRVLMNTEAFFGQGTRLTVV.

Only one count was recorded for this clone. In DNA, the CDR3 is TGTGCCAGCAGCCGTAGCCGGGAGCCTACGTATGAGCAGTTCTTC. This translates into CASSRSREPTYEQFF. The chain has TRBV11-3 and TRBJ2-1; D may be TRBD2 (6 bases). The germline CDR1 and CDR2 sequences are SGHNT and YENEEA. CDR3 length equals 15 residues. V lost 5 bases and J lost 8, with 19 bases in between.

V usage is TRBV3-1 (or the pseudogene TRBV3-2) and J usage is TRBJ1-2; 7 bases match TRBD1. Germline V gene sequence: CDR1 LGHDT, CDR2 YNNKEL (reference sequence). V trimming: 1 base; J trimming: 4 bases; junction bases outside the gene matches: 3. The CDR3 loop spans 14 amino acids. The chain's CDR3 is CASSQAPGGYGYTF. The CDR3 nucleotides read TGTGCCAGCAGCCAAGCTCCAGGGGGCTATGGCTACACCTTC.

The CDR3 is CASRRANLPSGYTF. CDR3 nucleotides: TGTGCCAGCCGTCGCGCCAATCTTCCCTCTGGCTACACCTTC. J is TRBJ1-2 and V is TRBV28; D is unresolved. Trimming removed 8 bases from V and 7 bases from J, with 20 bases in between. The CDR3 length is 14 residues. From germline, CDR1 is MDHEN and CDR2 SYDVKM.

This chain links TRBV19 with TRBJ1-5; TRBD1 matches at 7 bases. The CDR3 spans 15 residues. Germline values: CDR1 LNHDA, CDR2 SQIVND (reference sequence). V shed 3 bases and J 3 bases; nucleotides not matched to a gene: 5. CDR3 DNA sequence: TGTGCCAGTAGTATTACCGGGACAGCCAATCAGCCCCAGCATTTT. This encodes CASSITGTANQPQHF.

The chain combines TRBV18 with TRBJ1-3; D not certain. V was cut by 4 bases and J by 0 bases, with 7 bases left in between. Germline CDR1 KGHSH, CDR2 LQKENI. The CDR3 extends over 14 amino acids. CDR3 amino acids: CASSLDFSGNTIYF. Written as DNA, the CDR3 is TGTGCCAGCTCACTGGACTTCTCTGGAAACACCATATATTTT.

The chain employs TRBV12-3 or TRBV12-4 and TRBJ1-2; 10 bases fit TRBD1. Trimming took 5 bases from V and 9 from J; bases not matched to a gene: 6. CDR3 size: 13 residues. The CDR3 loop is CASSPRQGASYTF. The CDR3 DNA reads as TGTGCCAGCAGTCCCCGACAGGGGGCGAGCTACACCTTC.